This T cell receptor beta chain was found in a study of blood T cell repertoires in COVID-19. Turning to the study itself: Sources were T cells, B-cell-depleted T cells, or PBMCs; the material itself was cDNA or gDNA.

The table came from immunoSEQ multiplex PCR; TCRdb's copy has only in-frame clones and leaves some out. The sample holds 280,000 or so clones; around 88% are singletons and the top ten take under 8%. There are 15 residues in the CDR3. The germline gives CDR1 MNHEY, CDR2 SVGEGT. Trimming cost V 2 bases and J 7 bases, with 17 bases left between them. Sample: peripheral blood. The gene calls are TRBV6-2 or TRBV6-3 and TRBJ1-1; a weak D match, TRBD1 (5 bases). The source of this sequence is a woman under 40 who had recovered from COVID-19. CDR3 region: CASSYIGALTNEAFF. Written as DNA, the CDR3 is TGTGCCAGCAGTTACATAGGGGCATTAACAAATGAAGCTTTCTTT.